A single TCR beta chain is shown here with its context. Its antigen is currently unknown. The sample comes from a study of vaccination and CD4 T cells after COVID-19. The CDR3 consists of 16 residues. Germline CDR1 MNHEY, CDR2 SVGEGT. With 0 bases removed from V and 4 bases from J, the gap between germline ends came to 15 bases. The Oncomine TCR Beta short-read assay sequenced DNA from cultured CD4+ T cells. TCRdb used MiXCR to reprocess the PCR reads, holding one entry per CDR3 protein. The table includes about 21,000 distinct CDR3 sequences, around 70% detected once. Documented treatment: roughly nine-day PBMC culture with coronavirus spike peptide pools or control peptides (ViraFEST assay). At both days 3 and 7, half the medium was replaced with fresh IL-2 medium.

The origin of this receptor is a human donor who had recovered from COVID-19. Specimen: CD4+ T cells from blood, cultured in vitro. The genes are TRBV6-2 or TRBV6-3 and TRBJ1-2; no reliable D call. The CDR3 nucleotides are TGTGCCAGCAGTTACTCGTCCATCGGGATAGGCTATGGCTACACCTTC. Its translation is CASSYSSIGIGYGYTF.